The next 30 T cell receptor beta chains were all read from a single sample in a study of response to subunit inactivated influenza vaccine. One entry per CDR3 protein results from TCRdb running MiXCR on the RT-PCR reads. The sample includes 650,000 to 800,000 distinct CDR3 sequences, approximately 15% of them seen just once. This material consisted of PBMCs from blood, taken 14 to 15 days before vaccination. All receptors derive from a man in his fifties or sixties who received an inactivated influenza vaccine.

In this sample, this clonotype turned up many times. The chain joins TRBV12-3 or TRBV12-4 to TRBJ2-1; weak D call: TRBD2 (7 bases). The CDR3 has 15 residues. Trimming left V 6 bases short and J 4 bases short, with 16 bases between. CDR3 residues: CASSPSGGTYNEQFF. In nucleotides, the CDR3 is TGTGCCAGCAGCCCTAGCGGTGGGACATACAATGAGCAGTTCTTC.

This clonotype has more than one count but fewer than ten. The chain's CDR3 is CASSLTRQGRGSPLHF. The CDR3 DNA reads as TGTGCCAGCAGCTTAACCAGACAGGGACGCGGTTCACCCCTCCACTTT. The gene calls are TRBV7-9 and TRBJ1-6, with TRBD1 identical over 7 bases. This CDR3 spans 16 amino acids. CDR1 and CDR2 (germline): SEHNR, FQNEAQ (reference sequence). V trimming: 2 bases; J trimming: 9 bases; junction bases outside the gene matches: 10.

The rearrangement uses TRBV4-2 and TRBJ2-1; D possibly uses TRBD1 or TRBD2 (5 bases each). CDR1 is LGHNA and CDR2 is YNFKEQ in the germline V gene. Trimming stripped 6 bases from V and 2 bases from J, with 14 bases between. The CDR3 loop spans 15 amino acids. The CDR3 is CASSPGGDPYNEQFF. The CDR3 DNA reads TGTGCCAGCAGTCCTGGGGGAGACCCCTACAATGAGCAGTTCTTC.

The V call is TRBV11-2, the J call TRBJ2-3; tentatively, D is TRBD1 (5 bases). This CDR3 has 14 residues. Germline CDR1 reads SGHAT; CDR2 reads FQNNGV. Trimming took off 5 bases at V and 2 bases at J, with 11 bases between the two ends. DNA of the CDR3: TGTGCCAGCAGCGGCAGGGTGTTCACAGATACGCAGTATTTT. Protein: CASSGRVFTDTQYF.

The chain joins TRBV4-1 to TRBJ2-1; no definite D call. V was pared by 0 bases and J by 4 bases, with 10 bases between. This CDR3 region has 15 residues. Germline CDR1 MGHRA, CDR2 YSYEKL. The CDR3 DNA is TGCGCCAGCAGCCAAGATGGGAAGGTTTACAATGAGCAGTTCTTC. Translation: CASSQDGKVYNEQFF.

There are a few counts of this clonotype. J is TRBJ2-5 and V is TRBV6-5; a weak D match, TRBD2 (6 bases). CDR1 is MNHEY, CDR2 SVGAGI, per germline. CDR3 length equals 12 residues. The germline V and J ends were trimmed by 6 bases and 6 bases, with 11 bases remaining between them. The CDR3 nucleotides are TGTGCCAGCAGAACGGGAGTGAAGACCCAGTACTTC. It codes for CASRTGVKTQYF.

This clonotype was observed a handful of times. V is TRBV30 and J is TRBJ1-4, with a tentative D call TRBD1 (6 bases). V lost 3 bases and J 3 bases, leaving 11 bases between the germline ends. The CDR3 totals 14 residues. The germline gives CDR1 GTSNPN, CDR2 SVGIG (reference sequence). CDR3 in amino acids: CAWRGGASNEKLFF. In nucleotides, the CDR3 is TGTGCCTGGAGGGGGGGCGCGTCTAATGAAAAACTGTTTTTT. Full variable domain (missing parts from reference TRBV30 and TRBJ1-4): SQTIHQWPATLVQPVGSPLSLECTVEGTSNPNLYWYRQAAGRGLQLLFYSVGIGQISSEVPQNLSASRPQDRQFILSSKKLLLSDSGFYLCAWRGGASNEKLFFGSGTQLSVL.

This clonotype was counted only a few times. The chain uses TRBV5-1 and TRBJ1-4; TRBD1 matches at 7 bases. Trimming removed 4 bases from V and 8 bases from J; junction bases left unmatched: 11. The CDR3 loop spans 15 amino acids. The germline gives CDR1 SGHRS, CDR2 YFSETQ. Here the CDR3 DNA reads TGCGCCAGCAGCAGGGCAGGGGGAGTAGGGGAAAAACTGTTTTTT. The encoded protein is CASSRAGGVGEKLFF. Drawing the rest from reference TRBV5-1 and TRBJ1-4, the complete variable domain is KAGVTQTPRYLIKTRGQQVTLSCSPISGHRSVSWYQQTPGQGLQFLFEYFSETQRNKGNFPGRFSGRQFSNSRSEMNVSTLELGDSALYLCASSRAGGVGEKLFFGSGTQLSVL.

This clonotype was picked up a small number of times. This chain's CDR3 is CSAPGLAGAEYNEQFF. DNA for the CDR3: TGCAGTGCTCCGGGACTAGCGGGAGCGGAATACAATGAGCAGTTCTTC. The chain uses TRBV20-1 and TRBJ2-1; 14 bases are a match to TRBD2. After removal of 5 bases from V and 4 bases from J, the junction contained 7 bases not matched to a gene. CDR3 length: 16 amino acids. Germline CDR1 DFQATT, CDR2 SNEGSKA (reference sequence).

CDR3: CASSYPPGELFF. CDR3 in DNA: TGTGCCAGCAGCTACCCCCCCGGGGAGCTGTTTTTT. The chain uses TRBV6-2 or TRBV6-3 and TRBJ2-2; D is ambiguous. Per germline, CDR1 MNHEY and CDR2 SVGEGT. This CDR3 has 12 amino acids. V lost 6 bases and J 6 bases, leaving 8 bases between the germline ends.

The rearrangement joins TRBV7-9 to TRBJ2-7; possible D gene TRBD2, 7 bases. Germline lookup yields CDR1 SEHNR and CDR2 FQNEAQ (reference sequence). Trimming removed 4 bases from V and 7 bases from J, with 20 bases in between. The CDR3 has 15 amino acids. CDR3 amino acids: CASSSGHRAGGEQYF. In nucleotides, the CDR3 is TGTGCCAGCAGCTCGGGACACAGAGCCGGGGGGGAGCAGTACTTC.

The V and J genes are TRBV20-1 and TRBJ2-5; TRBD2 matches 14 bases. Germline V gene sequence: CDR1 DFQATT, CDR2 SNEGSKA (reference sequence). This CDR3 is 20 amino acids long. V shed 3 bases and J 9 bases; nucleotides not matched to a gene: 24. The CDR3 reads CSARGIHSGTSGSLLGAQYF. The CDR3 DNA follows: TGCAGTGCTAGGGGTATTCACTCCGGGACTAGCGGGAGTCTACTCGGTGCCCAGTACTTC.

The chain employs TRBV28 and TRBJ2-1; 13 nucleotides align to TRBD2. The CDR3 has 15 residues. V lost 6 bases and J lost 6; bases outside the gene matches: 5. The germline CDR1 and CDR2 sequences are MDHEN and SYDVKM. Here the CDR3 DNA reads TGTGCCAGCAGGGGGGGACTAGCGGGATTCAATGAGCAGTTCTTC. Translating it yields CASRGGLAGFNEQFF.

This chain links TRBV6-2 or TRBV6-3 with TRBJ2-5; TRBD2 aligns across 16 bases. The CDR3 is made up of 20 amino acids. Per the germline V gene, CDR1 is MNHEY and CDR2 is SVGEGT. V gave up 2 bases and J gave up 5 bases; unmatched junction bases: 14. As DNA, the CDR3 is TGTGCCAGCAGTTACAGAAGGGCCGGGACTAGCGGGAGGGCCGAGGAGACCCAGTACTTC. Translating gives CASSYRRAGTSGRAEETQYF.

The rearrangement joins TRBV11-2 to TRBJ2-5; the match to TRBD2 covers 11 bases. CDR3 length: 17 amino acids. CDR1 SGHAT and CDR2 FQNNGV come from the germline V gene. Trimming removed 1 base from V and 3 bases from J; junction bases left unmatched: 7. In nucleotides, the CDR3 is TGTGCCAGCAGCTTAGTGGTATTAGCGGGGGGGAAAGAGACCCAGTACTTC. It codes for CASSLVVLAGGKETQYF.

This clonotype came up a few times. V gene TRBV7-3 combines with J gene TRBJ2-7; D is ambiguous. This CDR3 has 16 residues. V shed 5 bases and J shed 3 bases, with 20 bases lying between them. The germline CDR1 and CDR2 sequences are SGHTA and FQGTGA. For the CDR3, the DNA is TGTGCCAGCAGCCCCGGGCCCCAGGTTCCAGTCTACGAGCAGTACTTC. This codes for CASSPGPQVPVYEQYF.

The chain combines TRBV30 with TRBJ2-3; D unclear. The germline V gene has CDR1 GTSNPN and CDR2 SVGIG (reference sequence). V lost 5 bases and J lost 2, with 5 bases in between. The CDR3 runs 11 residues. CDR3 in DNA: TGTGCCTGGGCCTCCACAGATACGCAGTATTTT. Its translation: CAWASTDTQYF.

This clonotype was counted a few times. The V gene is TRBV27, the J gene TRBJ2-7; 8 nucleotides agree with TRBD2. Germline trimming cut 6 bases from V and 6 bases from J; bases unmatched to any gene: 13. The CDR3 runs to 15 residues. Germline assignment: CDR1 MNHEY and CDR2 SMNVEV (reference sequence). The CDR3 nucleotides are TGTGCCAGCAGCGCACCGGGACTAGGCCCTTCCGAGCAGTACTTC. Amino acids: CASSAPGLGPSEQYF.

This clonotype was picked up many times. The CDR3 nucleotides read TGCAGTGCTAGTAGCAGGGGGTTTAACACTGAAGCTTTCTTT. Translating gives CSASSRGFNTEAFF. The chain uses TRBV20-1 and TRBJ1-1; TRBD1 agrees at 7 bases. There are 14 residues in the CDR3. CDR1 is DFQATT, CDR2 SNEGSKA, per germline (reference sequence). Trimming took 3 bases from V and 2 from J; bases not matched to a gene: 6.

This clonotype was found a few times. The genes are TRBV15 and TRBJ1-1; D may be TRBD1 (6 bases). CDR1 LNHNV and CDR2 YYDKDF come from the germline V gene (reference sequence). Trimming pared 3 bases from V and 7 bases from J, leaving 9 bases between. CDR3 length equals 12 residues. The CDR3 spells CATSSGQIEAFF. For the CDR3, the DNA is TGTGCCACCAGCAGTGGACAGATTGAAGCTTTCTTT. The variable domain in full, completed from reference TRBV15 and TRBJ1-1, reads DAMVIQNPRYQVTQFGKPVTLSCSQTLNHNVMYWYQQKSSQAPKLLFHYYDKDFNNEADTPDNFQSRRPNTSFCFLDIRSPGLGDTAMYLCATSSGQIEAFFGQGTRLTVV.

Worth noting for this clonotype: At one of its ends the junction is not consistent with the germline gene, which may arise from a read error. V and J are TRBV28 and TRBJ1-2; no reliable D call. This CDR3 comprises 12 residues. Per germline, CDR1 MDHEN and CDR2 SYDVKM. CDR3 sequence: CASSLSSYVYTF. The CDR3 DNA reads TGTGCCAGCAGTTTAAGTAGCTATGTCTACACCTTC.

A remark on this clonotype: A much larger clone sits a single nucleotide away, making a read error possible. The chain employs TRBV12-3 or TRBV12-4 and TRBJ2-1, with 9 bases lining up with TRBD2. This CDR3 has 15 residues. CDR3 protein: CASSFMAGGRNEQLF. In nucleotides, the CDR3 is TGTGCCAGCAGTTTTATGGCGGGGGGGAGGAATGAGCAGCTCTTC.

Many counts were recorded for this clonotype. The V call is TRBV20-1, the J call TRBJ2-7; 7 bases line up with TRBD2. V trimming: 3 bases; J trimming: 5 bases; junction bases outside the gene matches: 1. The CDR3 totals 11 residues. Germline assignment: CDR1 DFQATT and CDR2 SNEGSKA (reference sequence). The CDR3 sequence: CSASGRNEQYF. DNA for the CDR3: TGCAGTGCTAGCGGGAGGAACGAGCAGTACTTC.

The chain links TRBV12-3 or TRBV12-4 to TRBJ2-5; TRBD2 might be the D (5 bases). This CDR3 contains 13 residues. The V end was cut by 7 bases, the J end by 7 bases, with 16 bases between. The CDR3 loop reads CASMISVAGTQYF. For the CDR3, the DNA is TGTGCCAGCATGATTAGCGTCGCGGGGACCCAGTACTTC.

This clonotype was observed many times. This sequence joins TRBV10-3 and TRBJ2-1; weak D call: TRBD2 (6 bases). V lost 10 bases and J lost 6, with 13 bases in between. Germline V gene lookup returns CDR1 ENHRY and CDR2 SYGVKD. The CDR3 runs 12 residues. The CDR3 bases are TGTGCCACCACCCTGGGAGGCAATGAGCAGTTCTTC. This codes for CATTLGGNEQFF.

V gene TRBV11-2 combines with J gene TRBJ1-4, with 8 bases identical to TRBD1. J was trimmed by 6 bases and V by 3 bases; bases with no gene match: 6. Germline CDR1 SGHAT, CDR2 FQNNGV. CDR3 length equals 15 residues. This CDR3 is CASSFPVQGDEKLFF. For the CDR3, the DNA is TGTGCCAGCAGCTTTCCCGTACAGGGGGATGAAAAACTGTTTTTT.

The chain combines TRBV6-4 with TRBJ2-4; D remains ambiguous. Germline V gene lookup returns CDR1 MRHNA and CDR2 SNTAGT. The V end lost 2 bases, the J end lost 6 bases, and 8 bases lay between the germline ends. The CDR3 covers 13 residues. CDR3 DNA: TGTGCCAGCAGTGACCACTTTGGAAACATTCAGTACTTC. Translating it yields CASSDHFGNIQYF.

The chain is built from TRBV6-1 and TRBJ1-3; no firm D call. CDR1 is MNHNS and CDR2 is SASEGT in the germline V gene. The CDR3 runs 13 residues. Trimming cost V 2 bases and J 4 bases, with 6 bases left between them. CDR3 sequence reads: CASSERQGNTIYF. The CDR3 DNA sequence: TGTGCCAGCAGTGAAAGGCAGGGAAACACCATATATTTT.

This chain uses TRBV3-1 with TRBJ2-2, with D tentatively TRBD1 or TRBD2 (5 bases each). V was shortened by 0 bases and J by 6 bases, with 14 bases between the two germline ends. The V gene's germline CDR1 is LGHDT and CDR2 YNNKEL (reference sequence). The CDR3 consists of 16 residues. CDR3 coding DNA: TGTGCCAGCAGCCAAGATCTCCTAGGGGACCCCGGGGAGCTGTTTTTT. As protein: CASSQDLLGDPGELFF. The full variable domain, completed using reference TRBV3-1 and TRBJ2-2, is DTAVSQTPKYLVTQMGNDKSIKCEQNLGHDTMYWYKQDSKKFLKIMFSYNNKELIINETVPNRFSPKSPDKAHLNLHINSLELGDSAVYFCASSQDLLGDPGELFFGEGSRLTVL.

V and J are TRBV7-6 and TRBJ2-7, with D hard to call. With 1 base removed from V and 7 bases from J, the gap between germline ends came to 14 bases. CDR3 length: 14 residues. CDR1 SGHVS and CDR2 FNYEAQ come from the germline V gene. The CDR3 DNA reads as TGTGCCAGCAGCTTAGTGGAGACTTCTGGGGAGCAGTACTTC. Its translation: CASSLVETSGEQYF. Full variable domain (rest looked up from reference TRBV7-6 and TRBJ2-7): GAGVSQSPRYKVTKRGQDVALRCDPISGHVSLYWYRQALGQGPEFLTYFNYEAQQDKSGLPNDRFSAERPEGSISTLTIQRTEQRDSAMYRCASSLVETSGEQYFGPGTRLTVT.